The 13 T cell receptor beta chains listed next were all sequenced from one sample in a study of PD-L1 blockade in urothelial cancer. Documented time point: peripheral blood 6 weeks after treatment start. Profiled with immunoSEQ multiplex PCR; TCRdb holds only in-frame clones, not every one. The repertoire consists of over 70,000 clones, with over 80% occurring once and the leading ten covering around 8%. This sample comprised PBMCs, obtained around atezolizumab (anti-PD-L1) treatment. Receptor source: a man between 65 and 79 years old with urothelial cancer.

Here the CDR3 DNA reads TGTGCCAGCATGACGCCTAGGTATAATTCACCCCTCCACTTT. Its protein product is CASMTPRYNSPLHF. The rearrangement uses TRBV2 and TRBJ1-6, with unresolved D. From germline, CDR1 is SNHLY and CDR2 FYNNEI. Trimming stripped 7 bases from V and 4 bases from J, with 11 bases between. The CDR3 has 14 residues.

The chain combines TRBV7-8 with TRBJ1-2; D ambiguous. The ends were cut back, 5 bases at V and 1 base at J, with 11 bases in the middle. Looked up from germline, CDR1 is SGHVS and CDR2 is FQNEAQ. CDR3 length: 14 amino acids. CDR3 loop: CASSPGGSNYGYTF. CDR3 bases: TGTGCCAGCAGCCCCGGAGGGAGTAACTATGGCTACACCTTC.

This chain links TRBV29-1 with TRBJ2-3; D possibly corresponds to TRBD2 (5 bases). The V end was cut by 4 bases, the J end by 0 bases, with 11 bases between. Looked up from germline, CDR1 is SQVTM and CDR2 is ANQGSEA. The CDR3 is made up of 14 amino acids. CDR3 sequence (DNA): TGCAGCGTTGTAAGAGGGCCCAGCACAGATACGCAGTATTTT. The encoded protein is CSVVRGPSTDTQYF.

The chain employs TRBV6-5 and TRBJ2-3; D is unresolved. The CDR3 totals 13 residues. Trimming shortened V by 8 bases and J by 0 bases, and 9 bases separated the two germline ends. Per germline, CDR1 MNHEY and CDR2 SVGAGI. The CDR3 loop is CASVSISTDTQYF. The CDR3 coding sequence is TGTGCCAGCGTGTCAATTAGCACAGATACGCAGTATTTT.

The V and J genes are TRBV30 and TRBJ1-3; D is possibly TRBD1 (6 bases). Trimming cost V 3 bases and J 0 bases, with 15 bases left between them. CDR3 length: 16 residues. The germline CDR1 and CDR2 sequences are GTSNPN and SVGIG (reference sequence). CDR3 sequence reads: CAWSATATGSGNTIYF. The CDR3 DNA follows: TGTGCCTGGAGCGCAACAGCGACAGGCTCTGGAAACACCATATATTTT.

This clone was recorded a few times. This chain joins TRBV7-8 and TRBJ2-2; unclear D gene. V was trimmed by 5 bases and J by 3 bases, leaving 10 bases between them. Per germline, CDR1 SGHVS and CDR2 FQNEAQ. This CDR3 spans 14 amino acids. This chain's CDR3 is CASSPPFHTGELFF. The CDR3 bases are TGTGCCAGCAGCCCTCCTTTCCACACCGGGGAGCTGTTTTTT.

This chain uses TRBV7-2 with TRBJ1-2; 10 bases align to TRBD1. Losses at the gene ends were 5 bases for V and 4 bases for J; bases not matched to a gene: 10. CDR1 and CDR2 from the germline V gene are SGHTA and FQGNSA. The CDR3 spans 16 residues. CDR3 sequence reads: CASSLMGQGTSYGYTF. As DNA, the CDR3 is TGTGCCAGCAGCCTCATGGGACAGGGGACGAGCTATGGCTACACCTTC.

The chain recombines TRBV5-4 with TRBJ2-3; TRBD2 aligns across 7 bases. The CDR3 totals 15 residues. After removal of 0 bases from V and 3 bases from J, the junction contained 4 bases not matched to a gene. CDR1 is SGHNT, CDR2 YYREEE, per germline (reference sequence). CDR3: CASSLGLAGTDTQYF. CDR3 coding DNA: TGTGCCAGCAGCTTGGGACTAGCAGGTACAGATACGCAGTATTTT. Drawing the rest from reference TRBV5-4 and TRBJ2-3, the complete variable domain is ETGVTQSPTHLIKTRGQQVTLRCSSQSGHNTVSWYQQALGQGPQFIFQYYREEENGRGNFPPRFSGLQFPNYSSELNVNALELDDSALYLCASSLGLAGTDTQYFGPGTRLTVL.

The V call is TRBV4-3, the J call TRBJ1-2; D gene ambiguous. V dropped 1 base and J dropped 0 bases, with 12 bases sitting between them. The CDR3 contains 16 residues. The germline V gene has CDR1 LGHNA and CDR2 YSLEER. The CDR3 protein is CASSQGGGSPNYGYTF. In DNA form, the CDR3 reads TGCGCCAGCAGCCAAGGGGGAGGGTCGCCTAACTATGGCTACACCTTC.

The chain has TRBV2 and TRBJ1-4, with a tentative D call TRBD1 (6 bases). CDR1 and CDR2 (germline): SNHLY, FYNNEI. CDR3 size: 15 residues. Trimming stripped 6 bases from V and 4 bases from J, with 15 bases between. The CDR3 protein is CASREPRGGNEKLFF. CDR3 in DNA: TGTGCCAGCAGGGAACCTAGGGGGGGTAATGAAAAACTGTTTTTT.

The chain employs TRBV15 and TRBJ1-2; 9 nucleotides line up with TRBD1. The CDR3 is 16 residues long. CDR1 is LNHNV and CDR2 is YYDKDF in the germline V gene (reference sequence). Trimming cost V 5 bases and J 7 bases; bases outside gene matches: 14. CDR3 in amino acids: CATSGFKGTGTSGYTF. The CDR3, as DNA: TGTGCCACCAGCGGATTTAAGGGGACAGGGACGTCTGGCTACACCTTC.

The CDR3 protein is CASSLSPGNTEAFF. Here the CDR3 DNA reads TGTGCCAGCAGCTTATCCCCAGGGAACACTGAAGCTTTCTTT. The gene calls are TRBV11-1 and TRBJ1-1; D is undetermined. With 2 bases removed from V and 1 base from J, the gap between germline ends came to 8 bases. Germline V CDR1 and CDR2: SGHAT, FQDESV (reference sequence). The CDR3 is 14 residues long.

This chain connects TRBV6-1 to TRBJ1-1; possible D gene TRBD1, 6 bases. There are 13 residues in the CDR3. V was shortened by 11 bases and J by 5 bases, with 18 bases between the two germline ends. Germline CDR1 is MNHNS and CDR2 is SASEGT. The CDR3 protein is CALQQAGDTEAFF. The CDR3 DNA sequence: TGTGCCCTCCAGCAAGCAGGGGATACTGAAGCTTTCTTT.